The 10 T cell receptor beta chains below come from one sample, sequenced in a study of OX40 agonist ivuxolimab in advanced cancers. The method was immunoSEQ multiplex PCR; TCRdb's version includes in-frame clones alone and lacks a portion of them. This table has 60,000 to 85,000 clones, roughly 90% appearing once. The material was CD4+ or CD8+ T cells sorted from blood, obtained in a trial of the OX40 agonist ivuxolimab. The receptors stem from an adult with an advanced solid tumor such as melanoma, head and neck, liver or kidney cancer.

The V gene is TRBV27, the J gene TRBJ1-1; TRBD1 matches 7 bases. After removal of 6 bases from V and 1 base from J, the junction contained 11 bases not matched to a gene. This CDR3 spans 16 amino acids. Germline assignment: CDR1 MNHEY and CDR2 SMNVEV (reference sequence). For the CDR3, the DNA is TGTGCCAGCAGGCGGGGGCCAGACAGGGCGAACACTGAAGCTTTCTTT. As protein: CASRRGPDRANTEAFF.

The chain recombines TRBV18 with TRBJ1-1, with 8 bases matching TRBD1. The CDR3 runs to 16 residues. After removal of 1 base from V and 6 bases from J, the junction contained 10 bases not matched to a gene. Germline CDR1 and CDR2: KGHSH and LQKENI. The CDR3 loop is CASSPLPAGGLAEAFF. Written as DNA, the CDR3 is TGTGCCAGCTCACCACTCCCAGCAGGGGGCTTGGCTGAAGCTTTCTTT.

CDR3 sequence: CASSHGTSGKLYNEQFF. The CDR3 DNA is TGCGCCAGCAGCCATGGGACTAGCGGGAAGCTCTACAATGAGCAGTTCTTC. The V and J genes are TRBV5-1 and TRBJ2-1; 13 nucleotides agree with TRBD2. Germline lookup yields CDR1 SGHRS and CDR2 YFSETQ. V lost 4 bases, J lost 3 bases, and 7 bases stayed unmatched. The length of the CDR3 is 17 residues.

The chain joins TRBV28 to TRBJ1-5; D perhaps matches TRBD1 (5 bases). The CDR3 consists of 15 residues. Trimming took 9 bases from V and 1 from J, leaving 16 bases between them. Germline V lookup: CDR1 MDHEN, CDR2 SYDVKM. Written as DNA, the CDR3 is TGTGCCAGTCGGGGCGGAGGTGTGAGCAATCAGCCCCAGCATTTT. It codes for CASRGGGVSNQPQHF. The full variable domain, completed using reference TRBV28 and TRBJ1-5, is DVKVTQSSRYLVKRTGEKVFLECVQDMDHENMFWYRQDPGLGLRLIYFSYDVKMKEKGDIPEGYSVSREKKERFSLILESASTNQTSMYLCASRGGGVSNQPQHFGDGTRLSIL.

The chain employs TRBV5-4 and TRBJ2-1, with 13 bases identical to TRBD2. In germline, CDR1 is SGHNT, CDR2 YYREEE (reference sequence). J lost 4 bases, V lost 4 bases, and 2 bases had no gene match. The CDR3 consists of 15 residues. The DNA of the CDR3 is TGTGCCAGCAGCCCGGGACTAGCGGGGTACAATGAGCAGTTCTTC. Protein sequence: CASSPGLAGYNEQFF.

Written as DNA, the CDR3 is TGTGCCTGGACCCCTTCCGGGGGCAGCTATGGCTACACCTTC. This translates into CAWTPSGGSYGYTF. V usage is TRBV30 and J usage is TRBJ1-2, with D maybe TRBD1 (6 bases). CDR3 length: 14 amino acids. The germline V gene encodes CDR1 GTSNPN and CDR2 SVGIG (reference sequence). Trimming removed 4 bases from V and 4 bases from J, with 16 bases in between.

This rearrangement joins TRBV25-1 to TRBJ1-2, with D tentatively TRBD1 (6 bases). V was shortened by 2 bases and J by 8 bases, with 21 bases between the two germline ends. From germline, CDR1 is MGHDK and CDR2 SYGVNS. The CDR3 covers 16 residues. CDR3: CASSEEGGGILGGYTF. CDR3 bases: TGTGCCAGCAGTGAAGAAGGAGGGGGAATTCTTGGGGGCTACACCTTC.

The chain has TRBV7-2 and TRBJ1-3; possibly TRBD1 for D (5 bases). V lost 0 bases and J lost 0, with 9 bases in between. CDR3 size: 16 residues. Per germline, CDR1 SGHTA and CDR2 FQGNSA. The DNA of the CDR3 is TGTGCCAGCAGCTTAGCGGGGACTGTCTCTGGAAACACCATATATTTT. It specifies CASSLAGTVSGNTIYF.

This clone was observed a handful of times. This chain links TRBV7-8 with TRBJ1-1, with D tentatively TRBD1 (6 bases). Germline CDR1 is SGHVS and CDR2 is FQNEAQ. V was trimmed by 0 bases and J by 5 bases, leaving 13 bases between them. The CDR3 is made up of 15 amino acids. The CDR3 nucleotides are TGTGCCAGCAGCTTAGCGGAGGGGGGGCGGACTGAAGCTTTCTTT. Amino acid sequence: CASSLAEGGRTEAFF. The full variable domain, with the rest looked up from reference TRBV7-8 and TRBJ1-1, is GAGVSQSPRYKVAKRGQDVALRCDPISGHVSLFWYQQALGQGPEFLTYFQNEAQLDKSGLPSDRFFAERPEGSVSTLKIQRTQQEDSAVYLCASSLAEGGRTEAFFGQGTRLTVV.

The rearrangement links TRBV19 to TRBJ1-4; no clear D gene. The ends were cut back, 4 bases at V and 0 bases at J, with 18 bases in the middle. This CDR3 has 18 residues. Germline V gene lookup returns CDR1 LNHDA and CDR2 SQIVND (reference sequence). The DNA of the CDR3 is TGTGCCAGTAGTACCTCCCCCCCAGGCGCCGCAACTAATGAAAAACTGTTTTTT. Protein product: CASSTSPPGAATNEKLFF. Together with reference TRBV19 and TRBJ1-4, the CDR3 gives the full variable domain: DGGITQSPKYLFRKEGQNVTLSCEQNLNHDAMYWYRQDPGQGLRLIYYSQIVNDFQKGDIAEGYSVSREKKESFPLTVTSAQKNPTAFYLCASSTSPPGAATNEKLFFGSGTQLSVL.